This TCR beta chain is drawn from a study of cytomegalovirus exposure and HLA in healthy donors. 13 Jbeta primers and 60 Vbeta primers were used for the PCR. Authors' methods: A follow-up analysis tallied tens of millions of unique TCR beta chains, roughly 11 million shared. TCRdb's copy holds only in-frame clones and misses some; the assay was immunoSEQ multiplex PCR. V and J calls and clone size are copied from that table; D and trimming were computed from the DNA. The sample has 99,000 or so clones, 10% seen once. The ends lost 3 bases at V and 3 bases at J; junction bases unmatched: 5. CDR3 length: 14 residues. Germline loops: CDR1 KGHSH, CDR2 LQKENI.

Sequencing was performed on PBMCs. This TCR was sampled from a man aged 40-55 years in good health and CMV-seropositive. This chain links TRBV18 with TRBJ2-7; 7 bases align to TRBD1. CDR3 DNA: TGTGCCAGCTCACCCATTACAGGGGTCTACGAGCAGTACTTC. This translates into CASSPITGVYEQYF.